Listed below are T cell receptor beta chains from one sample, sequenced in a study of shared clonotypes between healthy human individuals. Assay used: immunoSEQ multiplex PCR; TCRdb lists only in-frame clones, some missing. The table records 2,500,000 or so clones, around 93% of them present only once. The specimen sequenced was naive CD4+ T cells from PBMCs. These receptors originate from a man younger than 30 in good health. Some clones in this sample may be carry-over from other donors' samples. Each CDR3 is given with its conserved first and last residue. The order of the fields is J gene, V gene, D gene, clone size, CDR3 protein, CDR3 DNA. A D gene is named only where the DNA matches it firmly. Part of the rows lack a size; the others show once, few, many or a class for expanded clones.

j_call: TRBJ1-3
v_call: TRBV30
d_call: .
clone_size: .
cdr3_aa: CAWSPGLRNTIYF
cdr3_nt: TGTGCCTGGAGTCCCGGACTCAGAAACACCATATATTTT

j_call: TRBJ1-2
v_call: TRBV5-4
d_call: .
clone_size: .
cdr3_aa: CASRVSGSLGGYTF
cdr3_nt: TGTGCCAGCAGAGTCTCCGGATCCCTCGGGGGCTACACCTTC

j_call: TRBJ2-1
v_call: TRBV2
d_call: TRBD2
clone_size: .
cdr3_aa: CASSALAGDYNEQFF
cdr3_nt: TGTGCCAGCAGTGCTTTAGCGGGAGATTACAATGAGCAGTTCTTC

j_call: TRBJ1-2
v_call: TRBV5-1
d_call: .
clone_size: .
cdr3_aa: CASSFDLANYGYTF
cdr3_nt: TGCGCCAGCAGCTTTGACCTAGCGAACTATGGCTACACCTTC

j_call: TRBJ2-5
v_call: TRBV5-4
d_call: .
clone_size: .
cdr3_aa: CASSLGTMGRVKVAQYF
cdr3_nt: TGTGCCAGCAGCTTGGGTACGATGGGGAGAGTTAAGGTTGCCCAGTACTTC

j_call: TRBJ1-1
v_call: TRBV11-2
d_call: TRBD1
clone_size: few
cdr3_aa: CASSWIPDRGTEAFF
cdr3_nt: TGTGCCAGCAGCTGGATCCCTGACAGGGGCACTGAAGCTTTCTTT

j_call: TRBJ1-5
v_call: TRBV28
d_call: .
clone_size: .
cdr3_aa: CASSSPSEPYQPQHF
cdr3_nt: TGTGCCAGCAGTTCCCCCTCGGAGCCCTATCAGCCCCAGCATTTT

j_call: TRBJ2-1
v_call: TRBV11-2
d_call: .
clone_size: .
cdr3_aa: CASSNRQYNEQFF
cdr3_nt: TGTGCCAGCAGCAACAGGCAGTACAATGAGCAGTTCTTC

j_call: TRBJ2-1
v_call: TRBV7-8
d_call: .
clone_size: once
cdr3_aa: CASRSGVKRNEQFF
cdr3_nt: TGTGCCAGCAGGAGTGGGGTCAAGAGAAATGAGCAGTTCTTC

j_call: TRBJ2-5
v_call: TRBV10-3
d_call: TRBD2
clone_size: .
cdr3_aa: CATQASGNRQETQYF
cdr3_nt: TGTGCCACCCAGGCTAGCGGGAACCGCCAAGAGACCCAGTACTTC

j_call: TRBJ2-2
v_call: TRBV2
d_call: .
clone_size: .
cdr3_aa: CASTVFGGNTGELFF
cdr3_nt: TGTGCCAGCACGGTTTTCGGGGGGAACACCGGGGAGCTGTTTTTT

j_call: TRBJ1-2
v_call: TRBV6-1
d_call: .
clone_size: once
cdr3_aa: CASSEGSWGYTF
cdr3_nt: TGTGCCAGCAGTGAAGGGAGTTGGGGCTACACCTTC

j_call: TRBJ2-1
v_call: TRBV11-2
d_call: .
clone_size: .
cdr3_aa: CASSPTLPEQFF
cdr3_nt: TGTGCCAGCAGCCCGACCCTTCCTGAGCAGTTCTTC

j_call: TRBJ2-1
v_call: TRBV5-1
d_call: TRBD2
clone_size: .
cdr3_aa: CASTLADSSYNEQFF
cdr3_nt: TGCGCCAGCACCCTAGCGGATAGCTCCTACAATGAGCAGTTCTTC

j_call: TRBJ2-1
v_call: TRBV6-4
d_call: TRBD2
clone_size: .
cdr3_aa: CASSVTTSEPYNEQFF
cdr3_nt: TGTGCCAGCAGTGTCACCACTAGCGAGCCCTACAATGAGCAGTTCTTC

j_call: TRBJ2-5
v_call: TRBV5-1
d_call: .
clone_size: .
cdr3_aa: CASSLASGRGETQYF
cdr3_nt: TGCGCCAGCAGCTTGGCCTCGGGACGGGGGGAGACCCAGTACTTC

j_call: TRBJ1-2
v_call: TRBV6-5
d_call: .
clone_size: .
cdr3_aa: CASSRKQGRDGYTF
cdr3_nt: TGTGCCAGCAGTCGAAAGCAGGGGCGAGATGGCTACACCTTC

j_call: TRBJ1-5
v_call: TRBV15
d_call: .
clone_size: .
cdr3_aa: CATSRPPSQPQHF
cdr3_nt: TGTGCCACCAGCCGACCCCCATCTCAGCCCCAGCATTTT

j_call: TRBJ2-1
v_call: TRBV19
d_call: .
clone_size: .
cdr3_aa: CASSHSTPGNEQFF
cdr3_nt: TGTGCCAGTAGTCACTCTACCCCGGGGAATGAGCAGTTCTTC

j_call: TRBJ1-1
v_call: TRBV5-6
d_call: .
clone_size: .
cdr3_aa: CASSRETGVNTEAFF
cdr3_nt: TGTGCCAGCAGCCGAGAGACAGGTGTGAACACTGAAGCTTTCTTT

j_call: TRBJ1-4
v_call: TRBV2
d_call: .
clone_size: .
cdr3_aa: CASSDRSNEKLFF
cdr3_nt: TGTGCCAGCAGCGACAGAAGCAATGAAAAACTGTTTTTT

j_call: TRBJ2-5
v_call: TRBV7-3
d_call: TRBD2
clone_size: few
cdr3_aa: CASSLSGTSGQETQYF
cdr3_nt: TGTGCCAGCAGCTTAAGCGGGACTAGCGGCCAAGAGACCCAGTACTTC

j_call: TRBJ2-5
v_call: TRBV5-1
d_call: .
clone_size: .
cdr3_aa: CASREFRGIQETQYF
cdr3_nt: TGCGCCAGTCGGGAGTTTCGGGGCATCCAAGAGACCCAGTACTTC

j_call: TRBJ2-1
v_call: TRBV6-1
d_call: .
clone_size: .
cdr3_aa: CASRLSGYNEQFF
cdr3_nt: TGTGCCAGCCGCCTTTCAGGGTACAATGAGCAGTTCTTC

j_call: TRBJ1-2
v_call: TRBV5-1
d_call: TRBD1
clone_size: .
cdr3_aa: CASSSGDSVNYGYTF
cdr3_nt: TGCGCCAGCAGCTCCGGGGACAGCGTAAACTATGGCTACACCTTC

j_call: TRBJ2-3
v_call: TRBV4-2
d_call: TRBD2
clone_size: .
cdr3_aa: CASSQDGREGLRDTQYF
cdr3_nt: TGTGCCAGCAGCCAAGACGGGCGGGAGGGCCTGAGAGATACGCAGTATTTT

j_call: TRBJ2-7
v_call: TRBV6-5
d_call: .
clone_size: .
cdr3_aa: CASTQDGSKYEQYF
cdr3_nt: TGTGCCAGCACCCAAGACGGGAGCAAATACGAGCAGTACTTC

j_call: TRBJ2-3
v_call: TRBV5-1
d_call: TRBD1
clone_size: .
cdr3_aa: CASSSGTADTQYF
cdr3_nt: TGCGCCAGCAGCTCCGGGACAGCAGATACGCAGTATTTT

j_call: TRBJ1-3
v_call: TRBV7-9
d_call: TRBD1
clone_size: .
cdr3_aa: CASSANSGTASSGNTIYF
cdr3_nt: TGTGCCAGCAGCGCCAATTCTGGGACAGCGAGCTCTGGAAACACCATATATTTT

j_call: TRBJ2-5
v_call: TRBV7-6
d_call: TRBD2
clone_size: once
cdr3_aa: CASSFLPLGGGETQYF
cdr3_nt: TGTGCCAGCAGCTTTCTACCCTTGGGGGGGGGAGAGACCCAGTACTTC

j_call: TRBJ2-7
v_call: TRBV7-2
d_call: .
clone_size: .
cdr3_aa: CASTLYYEQYF
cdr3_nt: TGTGCCAGCACCCTATACTACGAGCAGTACTTC

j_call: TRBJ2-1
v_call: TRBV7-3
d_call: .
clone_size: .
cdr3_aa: CASSKSGTQNEQFF
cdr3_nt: TGTGCCAGCAGCAAAAGTGGGACACAAAATGAGCAGTTCTTC

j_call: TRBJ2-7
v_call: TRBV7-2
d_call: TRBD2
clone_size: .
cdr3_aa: CASSLGTSGDEQYF
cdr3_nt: TGTGCCAGCAGCCTAGGGACTAGCGGGGACGAGCAGTACTTC

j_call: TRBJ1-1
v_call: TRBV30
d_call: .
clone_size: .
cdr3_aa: CAWSGGMATEAFF
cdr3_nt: TGTGCCTGGAGTGGGGGGATGGCCACTGAAGCTTTCTTT

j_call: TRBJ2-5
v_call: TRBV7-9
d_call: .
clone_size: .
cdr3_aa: CASSLGSGNHQETQYF
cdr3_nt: TGTGCCAGCAGCTTAGGATCTGGGAATCACCAAGAGACCCAGTACTTC

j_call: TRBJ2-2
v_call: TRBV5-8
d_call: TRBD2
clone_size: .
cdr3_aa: CASSLGRTSGSVGELFF
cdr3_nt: TGTGCCAGCAGCTTAGGTAGGACTAGCGGTTCCGTCGGGGAGCTGTTTTTT

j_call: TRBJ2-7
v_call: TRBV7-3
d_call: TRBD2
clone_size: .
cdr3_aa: CASSRTSGSGEQYF
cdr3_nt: TGTGCCAGCAGCCGGACTAGCGGGAGTGGCGAGCAGTACTTC

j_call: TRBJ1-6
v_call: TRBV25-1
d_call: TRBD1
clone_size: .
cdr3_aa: CASSEFRGPSSPLHF
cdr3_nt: TGTGCCAGCAGTGAATTCAGGGGGCCTAGTTCACCCCTCCACTTT

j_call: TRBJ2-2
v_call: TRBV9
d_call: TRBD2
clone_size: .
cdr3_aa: CASSGSGRAKTGELFF
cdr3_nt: TGTGCCAGCAGCGGTAGCGGGAGGGCGAAAACCGGGGAGCTGTTTTTT

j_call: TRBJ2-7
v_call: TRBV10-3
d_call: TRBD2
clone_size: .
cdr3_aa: CAIRSSGSSYEQYF
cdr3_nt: TGTGCCATCAGATCTAGCGGGAGCTCCTACGAGCAGTACTTC

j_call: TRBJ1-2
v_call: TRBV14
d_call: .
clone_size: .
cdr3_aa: CASSQGYNYGYTF
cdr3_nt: TGTGCCAGCAGCCAAGGGTATAACTATGGCTACACCTTC

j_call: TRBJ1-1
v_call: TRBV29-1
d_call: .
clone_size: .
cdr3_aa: CSVARRFSTEAFF
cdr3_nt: TGCAGCGTAGCCCGCCGGTTTAGCACTGAAGCTTTCTTT

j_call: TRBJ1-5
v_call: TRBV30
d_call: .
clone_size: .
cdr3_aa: CAWSVRGQDQHF
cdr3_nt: TGTGCCTGGAGTGTACGGGGTCAGGACCAGCATTTT

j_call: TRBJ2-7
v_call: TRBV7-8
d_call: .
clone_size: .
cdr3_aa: CASSPIYEQYF
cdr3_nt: TGTGCCAGCAGCCCAATCTACGAGCAGTACTTC

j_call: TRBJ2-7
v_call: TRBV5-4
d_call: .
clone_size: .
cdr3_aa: CASSPGGLPYEQYF
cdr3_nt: TGTGCCAGCAGCCCCGGCGGACTCCCCTACGAGCAGTACTTC

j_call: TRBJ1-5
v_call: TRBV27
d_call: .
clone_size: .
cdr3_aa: CASGPNQPQHF
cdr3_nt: TGTGCCAGCGGGCCTAATCAGCCCCAGCATTTT

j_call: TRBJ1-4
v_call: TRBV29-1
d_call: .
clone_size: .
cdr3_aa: CSAARGTGEKLFF
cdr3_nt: TGCAGCGCTGCCCGCGGGACGGGAGAAAAACTGTTTTTT

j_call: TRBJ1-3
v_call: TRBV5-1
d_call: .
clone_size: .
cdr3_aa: CASSGRDSGNTIYF
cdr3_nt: TGCGCCAGCAGCGGTCGGGACTCTGGAAACACCATATATTTT

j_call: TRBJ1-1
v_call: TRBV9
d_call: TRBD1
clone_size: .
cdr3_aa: CASSAEGAGNTEAFF
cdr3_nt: TGTGCCAGCAGCGCCGAGGGGGCGGGGAACACTGAAGCTTTCTTT